These T cell receptor beta chains were read from a single sample in a study of blood T cell repertoires in COVID-19. Produced via immunoSEQ multiplex PCR; TCRdb's table is partial and in-frame only. Here the sample spans under 200,000 clones, 88% being singletons. The sample comprised PBMCs or T cells enriched from blood (not recorded which). The receptors derive from a woman in her 50s who had recovered from COVID-19. Each CDR3 is given with its conserved first and last residue. Fields, in order: clone size, D gene, CDR3 length, V gene, J gene, CDR3 protein, CDR3 DNA. D genes are given only for firm matches. A row's size may be missing; if present it is once, few, many or a size class.

>NA|NA|13|TRBV10-3|TRBJ2-5
CAIKQTSRETQYF
TGTGCCATCAAACAGACTAGTAGGGAGACCCAGTACTTC
>once|NA|16|TRBV5-4|TRBJ2-3
CASSLGSGSSTDTQYF
TGTGCCAGCAGCTTGGGGTCCGGGTCTAGCACAGATACGCAGTATTTT
>NA|TRBD2|15|TRBV5-6|TRBJ2-5
CASSLERGSLETQYF
TGTGCCAGCAGCTTGGAGCGGGGCTCGTTGGAGACCCAGTACTTC
>NA|NA|16|TRBV18|TRBJ1-5
CASSPGLASSNQPQHF
TGTGCCAGCTCACCAGGTCTCGCGAGTAGCAATCAGCCCCAGCATTTT
>NA|NA|13|TRBV18|TRBJ1-1
CASSPRRDTEAFF
TGTGCCAGCTCACCACGGAGGGATACTGAAGCTTTCTTT
>NA|NA|14|TRBV7-2|TRBJ1-4
CASSLAGRGEKLFF
TGTGCCAGCAGCTTAGCTGGGAGGGGTGAAAAACTGTTTTTT
>NA|TRBD1|15|TRBV25-1|TRBJ1-2
CASSTQGSTGDGYTF
TGTGCCAGCAGCACACAGGGGAGTACAGGCGATGGCTACACCTTC
>NA|NA|14|TRBV5-5|TRBJ2-5
CASSLAGGGYTQYF
TGTGCCAGCAGCTTGGCTGGAGGGGGCTACACCCAGTACTTC
>once|TRBD1|15|TRBV6-2/TRBV6-3|TRBJ1-3
CASSYFDRAGNTIYF
TGTGCCAGCAGTTACTTCGACAGGGCTGGAAACACCATATATTTT
>NA|TRBD1|15|TRBV9|TRBJ2-2
CASSAGTGFTGELFF
TGTGCCAGCAGCGCCGGGACAGGGTTCACCGGGGAGCTGTTTTTT
>NA|NA|16|TRBV7-9|TRBJ2-1
CASSLDGGGYYNEQFF
TGTGCCAGCAGCTTAGACGGGGGAGGCTACTACAATGAGCAGTTCTTC
>NA|TRBD1|16|TRBV6-5|TRBJ2-7
CASSFPRDRPSYEQYF
TGTGCCAGCAGTTTTCCTCGGGACAGACCTTCCTACGAGCAGTACTTC
>NA|TRBD1|15|TRBV5-6|TRBJ2-7
CASSLGTGGSYEQYF
TGTGCCAGCAGCTTGGGGACAGGGGGTTCCTACGAGCAGTACTTC
>NA|NA|16|TRBV3-1/TRBV3-2|TRBJ2-1
CASSHETSRSYNEQFF
TGTGCCAGCAGCCATGAAACTAGCCGATCCTACAATGAGCAGTTCTTC
>NA|NA|13|TRBV19|TRBJ1-1
CASSIRGRVGAFF
TGTGCCAGTAGTATACGAGGGAGGGTTGGAGCTTTCTTT
>NA|TRBD1|15|TRBV13|TRBJ2-5
CASSLGQGVWETQYF
TGTGCCAGCAGCTTAGGACAGGGGGTTTGGGAGACCCAGTACTTC
>few|NA|14|TRBV19|TRBJ1-2
CASSIPQQRGGYTF
TGTGCCAGTAGTATCCCGCAACAGCGGGGTGGCTACACCTTC
>NA|TRBD1|17|TRBV24-1|TRBJ1-1
CATSDLQGQGVGTEAFF
TGTGCCACCAGTGATTTGCAGGGACAGGGTGTTGGGACTGAAGCTTTCTTT
>NA|TRBD1|14|TRBV6-5|TRBJ1-5
CASSPGQGNQPQHF
TGTGCCAGCAGTCCGGGACAGGGGAATCAGCCCCAGCATTTT
>NA|NA|16|TRBV7-2|TRBJ2-5
CASSSTGHGRWETQYF
TGTGCCAGCAGCTCAACGGGACATGGTCGATGGGAGACCCAGTACTTC
>NA|TRBD1|15|TRBV4-3|TRBJ1-4
CASSYDGQVNEKLFF
TGCGCCAGCAGTTACGACGGACAGGTTAATGAAAAACTGTTTTTT
>NA|NA|13|TRBV7-2|TRBJ1-5
CASSLADQYPQHF
TGTGCCAGCAGCTTAGCTGATCAGTACCCCCAGCATTTT
>NA|TRBD2|16|TRBV6-5|TRBJ2-3
CASSSLSGLSTDTQYF
TGTGCCAGCAGTTCCCTTAGCGGGCTTAGCACAGATACGCAGTATTTT
>NA|NA|12|TRBV30|TRBJ1-5
CACRGAGQPQHF
TGTGCCTGCCGAGGGGCGGGGCAGCCCCAGCATTTT
>once|TRBD1|15|TRBV5-1|TRBJ1-5
CASSWTGASNQPQHF
TGCGCCAGCAGCTGGACAGGGGCTAGCAATCAGCCCCAGCATTTT
>NA|NA|13|TRBV18|TRBJ1-4
CASSPSGVEKLFF
TGTGCCAGCTCACCCTCCGGGGTTGAAAAACTGTTTTTT
>few|TRBD2|14|TRBV6-5|TRBJ2-7
CASRGLAPSYEQYF
TGTGCCAGCAGGGGACTAGCCCCCTCCTACGAGCAGTACTTC
>NA|TRBD1|17|TRBV7-3|TRBJ1-3
CASSPLGQGLSGNTIYF
TGTGCCAGCTCTCCGTTGGGACAGGGCCTCTCTGGAAACACCATATATTTT
>NA|TRBD1|14|TRBV28|TRBJ1-4
CASSTGATNEKLFF
TGTGCCAGCAGTACAGGGGCAACTAATGAAAAACTGTTTTTT
>NA|NA|15|TRBV7-9|TRBJ1-2
CASSLVGEANYGYTF
TGTGCCAGCAGCTTAGTCGGGGAAGCTAACTATGGCTACACCTTC
>NA|NA|13|TRBV9|TRBJ2-7
CASSVGPAYEQYF
TGTGCCAGCAGCGTAGGCCCAGCCTACGAGCAGTACTTC
>once|TRBD2|15|TRBV19|TRBJ2-3
CASLTSGYSTDTQYF
TGTGCCAGCTTGACTAGCGGGTATAGCACAGATACGCAGTATTTT
>NA|TRBD2|20|TRBV27|TRBJ2-2
CASSLSAKGLAGGLTGELFF
TGTGCCAGCAGTTTATCAGCAAAAGGACTAGCGGGGGGACTAACCGGGGAGCTGTTTTTT
>NA|TRBD1|14|TRBV19|TRBJ1-6
CASRRTGEYSPLHF
TGTGCCAGTAGAAGGACAGGGGAGTATTCACCCCTCCACTTT
>NA|NA|14|TRBV3-1/TRBV3-2|TRBJ1-1
CASSPRGTHTEAFF
TGTGCCAGCAGCCCACGAGGCACCCACACTGAAGCTTTCTTT
>NA|TRBD2|15|TRBV4-3|TRBJ2-3
CASSQDRVAGNTQYF
TGCGCCAGCAGCCAAGATCGCGTAGCGGGGAATACGCAGTATTTT
>NA|TRBD1|17|TRBV5-1|TRBJ1-1
CASSFGTGMGVNTEAFF
TGCGCCAGCAGCTTTGGGACAGGGATGGGGGTGAACACTGAAGCTTTCTTT
>NA|TRBD1|15|TRBV3-1/TRBV3-2|TRBJ1-5
CASSPDATGSQPQHF
TGTGCCAGCAGCCCCGACGCGACAGGGTCTCAGCCCCAGCATTTT
>NA|TRBD1|12|TRBV7-9|TRBJ1-2
CASIRTGDGYTF
TGTGCCAGCATCCGGACAGGGGACGGCTACACCTTC
>NA|NA|15|TRBV5-4|TRBJ2-5
CASSPGRGGRETQYF
TGTGCCAGCAGCCCGGGTAGGGGGGGTCGAGAGACCCAGTACTTC
>NA|NA|12|TRBV5-4|TRBJ2-2
CAIRGGTGELFF
TGTGCCATCAGAGGAGGGACCGGGGAGCTGTTTTTT
>NA|TRBD1|15|TRBV6-5|TRBJ1-2
CASSYSDRGRSGYTF
TGTGCCAGCAGTTACTCGGACAGGGGAAGGTCTGGCTACACCTTC
>NA|NA|13|TRBV11-3|TRBJ1-2
CASSWGWTDGYTF
TGTGCCAGCAGCTGGGGCTGGACAGATGGCTACACCTTC
>once|NA|19|TRBV5-6|TRBJ2-3
CASSFLRGTRAVETDTQYF
TGTGCCAGCAGCTTCTTACGGGGTACGAGGGCTGTTGAAACAGATACGCAGTATTTT
>NA|NA|15|TRBV19|TRBJ1-1
CASTASGGMNTEAFF
TGTGCCAGTACGGCTTCCGGGGGAATGAACACTGAAGCTTTCTTT
>once|TRBD1|15|TRBV5-4|TRBJ2-3
CASSLERGRADTQYF
TGTGCCAGCAGCTTAGAAAGGGGGCGGGCAGATACGCAGTATTTT
>NA|NA|13|TRBV11-2|TRBJ2-1
CASSLGPSYEQFF
TGTGCCAGCAGCTTAGGGCCCTCATATGAGCAGTTCTTC
>NA|NA|20|TRBV1|TRBJ2-2
CTSSQEGLAGVPPYTGELFF
TGCACCAGCAGCCAAGAAGGACTAGCGGGGGTCCCACCCTACACCGGGGAGCTGTTTTTT
>NA|TRBD2|16|TRBV7-7|TRBJ2-2
CASSLAGPSGTGELFF
TGTGCTAGCAGCTTAGCGGGGCCGTCGGGCACCGGGGAGCTGTTTTTT
>once|NA|15|TRBV9|TRBJ1-6
CASSVVAGVNSPLHF
TGTGCCAGCAGCGTAGTGGCGGGGGTTAATTCACCCCTCCACTTT
>NA|NA|12|TRBV7-3|TRBJ2-1
CASSGSYNEQFF
TGTGCCAGCAGCGGCAGTTACAATGAGCAGTTCTTC
>few|TRBD2|16|TRBV12-5|TRBJ2-7
CASGKLLAGLLGEQYF
TGTGCTAGTGGCAAACTACTAGCGGGGCTACTCGGGGAGCAGTACTTC
>NA|TRBD1|15|TRBV7-2|TRBJ2-5
CASSLDRGSLETQYF
TGTGCCAGCAGCTTAGACAGGGGATCCCTAGAGACCCAGTACTTC